This record looks at one T cell receptor (beta chain) sequence and its context. This CDR3 is also generated by other DNA sequences in the sample. The sample belongs to a study of blood T cell repertoires in COVID-19. Assay: immunoSEQ multiplex PCR; the TCRdb copy retains only in-frame clones and omits some. There are 270,000 or so clones in the sample; 70% to 85% occur only once, and roughly 1.5% lies in the top ten. The clonotype originates from a human donor with COVID-19, enrolled during active disease. The donor label of this sample is uncertain. The sequenced sample consisted of peripheral blood.

The CDR3 sequence is CASSPGLAGGETQYF. CDR3 nucleotide sequence: TGTGCCAGCAGCCCGGGACTAGCGGGAGGAGAGACCCAGTACTTC. This chain connects TRBV3-1 (or the pseudogene TRBV3-2) to TRBJ2-5; 15 bases line up with TRBD2. The CDR3 extends over 15 amino acids. The germline CDR1 and CDR2 sequences are LGHDT and YNNKEL (reference sequence). V shed 4 bases and J 4 bases; nucleotides not matched to a gene: 1.